This paragraph reports one TCR beta chain. One junction end does not reproduce the germline sequence, and a read error may be involved. This sample is part of a study of T-cell reconstitution after alpha-beta-depleted transplantation in children. The germline V gene has CDR1 SNHLY and CDR2 FYNNEI. The CDR3 runs to 11 residues. Preparation of the TCRbeta library was carried out with unique molecular identifiers. TCRdb analysed the PCR reads with MiXCR anew, one entry per CDR3 protein. The table includes around 600,000 distinct CDR3 sequences, more than 9% detected once. The chain couples TRBV2 to TRBJ2-5; D not certain. The sequence came from a human donor who donated a stem cell graft to a child with acute myeloid leukemia. Sequenced material: PBMCs from the stem cell graft donor, taken from the stem cell graft. The CDR3 DNA sequence: TGTGCCAGCCGTGAAGGCGAGACCCAGTACTTC. Protein sequence: CASREGETQYF.